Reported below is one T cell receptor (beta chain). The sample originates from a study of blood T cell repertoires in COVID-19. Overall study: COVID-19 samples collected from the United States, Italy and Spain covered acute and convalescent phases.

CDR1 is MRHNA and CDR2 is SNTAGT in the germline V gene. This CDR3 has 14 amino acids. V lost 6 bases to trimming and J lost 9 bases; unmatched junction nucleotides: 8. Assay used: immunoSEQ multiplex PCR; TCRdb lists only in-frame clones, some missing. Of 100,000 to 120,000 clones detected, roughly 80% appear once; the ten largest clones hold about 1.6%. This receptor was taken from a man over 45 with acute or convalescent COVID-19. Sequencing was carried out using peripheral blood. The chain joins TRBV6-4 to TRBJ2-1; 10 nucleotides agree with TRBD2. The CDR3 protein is CASRIAGGASEQFF. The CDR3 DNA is TGTGCCAGCAGAATAGCGGGGGGAGCCAGTGAGCAGTTCTTC.